Below are 27 T cell receptor beta chains sequenced from a single sample in a study of CD8+ T cells in alopecia areata. RNA, once extracted, was reverse transcribed into cDNA for use as the sequencing template. Using immunoSEQ multiplex PCR, the repertoire was profiled, and TCRdb retains in-frame clones only, with some absent. The table has around 200,000 clones, about 53% seen once. Treatment noted: oral pan-JAK inhibitor, 5-10 mg twice daily. The sample consisted of CD8+ T cells sorted from blood, taken at week 24, from a patient treated with tofacitinib. The receptors were sampled from a human donor with alopecia areata.

The J gene is TRBJ2-3, the V gene TRBV27, with TRBD2 as a possible D gene (5 bases). The CDR3 extends over 17 amino acids. Germline loops: CDR1 MNHEY, CDR2 SMNVEV (reference sequence). The V end lost 8 bases, the J end lost 1 base, and 22 bases lay between the germline ends. The CDR3 DNA reads TGTGCCAGCGGACCCCTGTACGGGGAAAGGGGCACAGATACGCAGTATTTT. This codes for CASGPLYGERGTDTQYF.

The rearrangement joins TRBV7-9 to TRBJ2-2; D ambiguous. V dropped 1 base and J dropped 4 bases, with 7 bases sitting between them. Germline V gene lookup returns CDR1 SEHNR and CDR2 FQNEAQ (reference sequence). CDR3 length: 14 amino acids. Here the CDR3 DNA reads TGTGCCAGCAGCTTAGGGCACATCACCGGGGAGCTGTTTTTT. Protein sequence: CASSLGHITGELFF.

This rearrangement joins TRBV7-8 to TRBJ2-1; the D gene is possibly TRBD1 (6 bases). Trimming took 2 bases from V and 10 from J, leaving 15 bases between them. CDR1 and CDR2 from the germline V gene are SGHVS and FQNEAQ. CDR3 length equals 14 residues. The CDR3 DNA reads as TGTGCCAGCAGCTTACGACAGGCCCTCCGGGAGCAGTTCTTC. Amino acids: CASSLRQALREQFF.

This chain uses TRBV4-3 with TRBJ2-3; TRBD2 matches at 10 bases. Germline V lookup: CDR1 LGHNA, CDR2 YSLEER. With 2 bases clipped from V and 3 bases from J, the junction kept 2 bases outside the gene matches. This CDR3 region has 15 residues. The CDR3 spells CASSQTSGVTDTQYF. The DNA of the CDR3 is TGCGCCAGCAGCCAAACTAGCGGGGTAACAGATACGCAGTATTTT.

V and J are TRBV27 and TRBJ2-3; TRBD2 aligns across 8 bases. Germline CDR1 MNHEY, CDR2 SMNVEV (reference sequence). V lost 5 bases and J lost 6; bases outside the gene matches: 10. This CDR3 has 15 residues. CDR3 amino acids: CASSRLAMARDTQYF. CDR3 nucleotides: TGTGCCAGCAGTCGACTAGCGATGGCTCGGGATACGCAGTATTTT.

This clone was seen only a few times. This sequence joins TRBV4-3 and TRBJ1-2; D perhaps matches TRBD1 (6 bases). Germline V gene data show CDR1 as LGHNA and CDR2 as YSLEER. The V gene lost 0 bases and the J gene lost 5 bases, with 13 bases spanning the gap. The CDR3 runs 15 residues. The CDR3 region has the DNA TGCGCCAGCAGCCAAGAAACAGGGACCGCTTATGGCTACACCTTC. Protein sequence: CASSQETGTAYGYTF.

V is TRBV7-9 and J is TRBJ2-3, with 11 bases that match TRBD2. Germline V gene data show CDR1 as SEHNR and CDR2 as FQNEAQ (reference sequence). The V segment lost 3 bases and the J segment 2 bases; nucleotides outside the gene matches: 4. CDR3 length equals 16 residues. DNA of the CDR3: TGTGCCAGCAGCTTGCTGACTAGCGGGGTCACAGATACGCAGTATTTT. It translates to CASSLLTSGVTDTQYF.

In its sample, this clone was seen a few times. The chain recombines TRBV5-1 with TRBJ2-1; D possibly matches TRBD1 or TRBD2 (6 bases each). CDR3 length equals 15 residues. V lost 1 base to trimming and J lost 5 bases, with 13 bases between them. Per the germline V gene, CDR1 is SGHRS and CDR2 is YFSETQ. CDR3 nucleotide sequence: TGCGCCAGCAGCTTGCTCGGGGGCGACGACAATGAGCAGTTCTTC. It specifies CASSLLGGDDNEQFF.

The CDR3 sequence is CSALLGVEAFF. The CDR3 nucleotides read TGCAGTGCTCTGCTTGGGGTTGAAGCTTTCTTT. V and J are TRBV20-1 and TRBJ1-1; D unresolved. Germline assignment: CDR1 DFQATT and CDR2 SNEGSKA (reference sequence). Trimming cost V 5 bases and J 7 bases, with 11 bases left between them. CDR3 length: 11 residues.

CDR3 in amino acids: CASRVGTGKTGDGYTF. DNA of the CDR3: TGTGCCAGCAGAGTAGGGACAGGTAAAACTGGCGATGGCTACACCTTC. This rearrangement joins TRBV27 to TRBJ1-2, with 8 bases identical to TRBD1. The CDR3 spans 16 residues. V was clipped by 6 bases and J by 6 bases; unmatched bases: 15. CDR1 MNHEY and CDR2 SMNVEV come from the germline V gene (reference sequence).

On this clone: One end of the junction fails to match germline, which may point to a read error. The chain is built from TRBV11-2 and TRBJ2-1; D is unresolved. CDR1 and CDR2 (germline): SGHAT, FQNNGV. The CDR3 has 13 residues. CDR3 protein: CASSQFLQNEQFF. The DNA of the CDR3 is TGCGCCAGCAGCCAATTTCTGCAGAATGAGCAGTTCTTC.

This clone was picked up a small number of times. The chain is built from TRBV25-1 and TRBJ2-5; perhaps D is TRBD1 or TRBD2 (6 bases each). This CDR3 spans 14 amino acids. Trimming removed 1 base from V and 4 bases from J, with 10 bases in between. The germline V gene encodes CDR1 MGHDK and CDR2 SYGVNS. The DNA of the CDR3 is TGTGCCAGCAGTGAATTGGGGGGCGGAGAGACCCAGTACTTC. Protein product: CASSELGGGETQYF.

This chain links TRBV6-6 with TRBJ2-7; 10 bases align to TRBD2. The germline CDR1 and CDR2 sequences are MNHNY and SVGAGI (reference sequence). CDR3 length: 15 residues. The trim removed 8 bases at V and 0 bases at J, leaving 7 bases unmatched. The CDR3 is CASSDIAGGSYEQYF. CDR3 sequence (DNA): TGTGCCAGCTCGGATATAGCGGGGGGCTCCTACGAGCAGTACTTC.

The chain combines TRBV15 with TRBJ2-6; a possible D gene is TRBD1 (5 bases). Germline V gives CDR1 LNHNV, CDR2 YYDKDF (reference sequence). V lost 3 bases and J lost 0, with 6 bases in between. The CDR3 extends over 15 amino acids. The CDR3 nucleotides are TGTGCCACCAGCAGCGACAGCTCTGGGGCCAACGTCCTGACTTTC. Its translation: CATSSDSSGANVLTF.

V and J are TRBV9 and TRBJ2-2; 7 bases align to TRBD2. Germline CDR1 SGDLS, CDR2 YYNGEE. The CDR3 has 12 amino acids. V dropped 9 bases and J dropped 6; count of bases not matched to a gene: 5. CDR3 nucleotide sequence: TGTGCCACCGGGAGGTATTCCGGGGAGCTGTTTTTT. It translates to CATGRYSGELFF.

V and J are TRBV6-5 and TRBJ1-1; the D is unclear. CDR1 is MNHEY and CDR2 is SVGAGI in the germline V gene. The V and J ends lost 2 bases and 1 base respectively, with 5 bases between them. The CDR3 covers 13 residues. The CDR3 DNA follows: TGTGCCAGCAGTTACAATGAGAACACTGAAGCTTTCTTT. Encoded protein: CASSYNENTEAFF.

A few counts support this clone. This chain joins TRBV19 and TRBJ2-2; D is unclear. Germline-derived CDR1 and CDR2 are LNHDA and SQIVND (reference sequence). The CDR3 contains 13 residues. Trimming took 3 bases from V and 2 from J, leaving 4 bases between them. CDR3 nucleotides: TGTGCCAGTAGTATCCCAAACACCGGGGAGCTGTTTTTT. It translates to CASSIPNTGELFF. The whole variable domain, filled in from reference TRBV19 and TRBJ2-2, reads DGGITQSPKYLFRKEGQNVTLSCEQNLNHDAMYWYRQDPGQGLRLIYYSQIVNDFQKGDIAEGYSVSREKKESFPLTVTSAQKNPTAFYLCASSIPNTGELFFGEGSRLTVL.

In this sample, this clone turned up a few times. The chain couples TRBV5-1 to TRBJ2-5; D not certain. The germline gives CDR1 SGHRS, CDR2 YFSETQ. The germline V and J ends were trimmed by 7 bases and 4 bases, with 23 bases remaining between them. This CDR3 has 16 amino acids. In nucleotides, the CDR3 is TGCGCCAGCCGCCAAATCGGGCAGGCAAAAGGAGAGACCCAGTACTTC. Translated: CASRQIGQAKGETQYF.

This clone was recorded a few times. The rearrangement uses TRBV4-3 and TRBJ1-6, with TRBD1 matching 10 bases. The V gene's germline CDR1 is LGHNA and CDR2 YSLEER. The V gene end was trimmed by 1 base and the J gene end by 12 bases; junction bases not matched to a gene: 9. This CDR3 comprises 16 residues. The CDR3 here is CASSQAYRGTGEPLHF. The CDR3 nucleotides are TGCGCCAGCAGCCAAGCTTACCGCGGGACAGGGGAACCCCTCCACTTT.

The chain recombines TRBV9 with TRBJ1-2; a possible D gene is TRBD1 (5 bases). CDR1 and CDR2 (germline): SGDLS, YYNGEE. The CDR3 is 14 residues long. Trimming removed 5 bases from V and 6 bases from J, with 17 bases in between. The CDR3 here is CASRENGTPDGYTF. DNA of the CDR3: TGTGCCAGCAGAGAGAACGGGACCCCGGATGGCTACACCTTC. Based on the CDR3 plus reference TRBV9 and TRBJ1-2, the full variable domain is DSGVTQTPKHLITATGQRVTLRCSPRSGDLSVYWYQQSLDQGLQFLIQYYNGEERAKGNILERFSAQQFPDLHSELNLSSLELGDSALYFCASRENGTPDGYTFGSGTRLTVV.

This chain links TRBV9 with TRBJ1-2; D perhaps matches TRBD1 (5 bases). CDR3 length: 14 residues. Trimming stripped 0 bases from V and 4 bases from J, with 10 bases between. CDR1 SGDLS and CDR2 YYNGEE come from the germline V gene. CDR3 sequence (DNA): TGTGCCAGCAGCGTAGGAGTGGGGCCCTATGGCTACACCTTC. Its translation: CASSVGVGPYGYTF.

V usage is TRBV4-3 and J usage is TRBJ1-2, with TRBD1 identical over 7 bases. V lost 3 bases to trimming and J lost 4 bases; unmatched junction nucleotides: 5. CDR3 size: 14 residues. The V gene's germline CDR1 is LGHNA and CDR2 YSLEER. CDR3 loop: CASSQGGGGYGYTF. In nucleotides, the CDR3 is TGCGCCAGCAGCCAGGGAGGGGGCGGCTATGGCTACACCTTC.

The rearrangement uses TRBV5-5 and TRBJ2-5, with 7 bases identical to TRBD1. This CDR3 region has 15 residues. Germline trimming cut 4 bases from V and 5 bases from J; bases unmatched to any gene: 11. Per germline, CDR1 SGHKS and CDR2 YYEKEE (reference sequence). The CDR3 protein is CASSTGDWGVETQYF. The CDR3 bases are TGTGCCAGCAGCACAGGGGATTGGGGCGTGGAGACCCAGTACTTC.

V is TRBV30 and J is TRBJ2-6, with 7 bases that match TRBD2. This CDR3 has 15 residues. Germline CDR1 reads GTSNPN; CDR2 reads SVGIG (reference sequence). The junction had 1 base not matched to a gene; V was cut back by 0 bases and J by 2 bases. CDR3 region: CAWSVRGAGANVLTF. For the CDR3, the DNA is TGTGCCTGGAGTGTTCGGGGGGCTGGGGCCAACGTCCTGACTTTC.

This chain links TRBV30 with TRBJ2-7; D not certain. The CDR3 length is 17 residues. Germline V gives CDR1 GTSNPN, CDR2 SVGIG (reference sequence). Trimming shortened V by 3 bases and J by 1 base, and 22 bases separated the two germline ends. The CDR3 bases are TGTGCCTGGAGCCCCCACGTCAAGACACCGCCTTCCTACGAGCAGTACTTC. The encoded protein is CAWSPHVKTPPSYEQYF.

This clone was seen once. The CDR3 region is CSVDFAGEHYGYTF. CDR3 in DNA: TGCAGCGTTGACTTTGCCGGGGAACACTATGGCTACACCTTC. This chain connects TRBV29-1 to TRBJ1-2; D gene uncertain. Trimming removed 3 bases at V and 3 bases at J, with 14 bases between. The CDR3 length is 14 residues. CDR1 is SQVTM and CDR2 is ANQGSEA in the germline V gene.

The chain carries TRBV5-6 and TRBJ2-1, with D tentatively TRBD2 (5 bases). Per the germline V gene, CDR1 is SGHDT and CDR2 is YYEEEE. The V gene lost 2 bases and the J gene lost 9 bases, with 6 bases spanning the gap. CDR3 length: 11 residues. In DNA, the CDR3 is TGTGCCAGCAGCTTCGGGGTTGAGCAGTTCTTC. Protein sequence: CASSFGVEQFF.